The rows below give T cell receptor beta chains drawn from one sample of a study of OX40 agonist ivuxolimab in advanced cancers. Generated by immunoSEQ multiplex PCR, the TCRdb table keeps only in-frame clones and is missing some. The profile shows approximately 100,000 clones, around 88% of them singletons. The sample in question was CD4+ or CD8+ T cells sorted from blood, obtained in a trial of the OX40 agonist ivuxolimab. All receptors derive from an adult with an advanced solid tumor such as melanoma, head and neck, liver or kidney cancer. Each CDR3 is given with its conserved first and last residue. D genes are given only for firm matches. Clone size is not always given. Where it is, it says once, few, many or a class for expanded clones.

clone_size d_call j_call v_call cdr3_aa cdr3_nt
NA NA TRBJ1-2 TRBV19 CASSPRPSNYGYTF TGTGCCAGTAGTCCTAGACCGTCGAACTATGGCTACACCTTC
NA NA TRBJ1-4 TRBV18 CASSPPSQTNEKLFF TGTGCCAGCTCACCACCTTCCCAGACTAATGAAAAACTGTTTTTT
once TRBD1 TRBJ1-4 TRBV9 CASSGPGTGGTEGEKLFF TGTGCCAGCAGCGGACCCGGGACAGGGGGAACGGAAGGTGAAAAACTGTTTTTT
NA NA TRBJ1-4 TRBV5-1 CASRTGQTNEKLFF TGCGCCAGCAGAACAGGACAGACTAATGAAAAACTGTTTTTT
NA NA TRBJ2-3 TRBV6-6 CASRPTKWGTDTQYF TGTGCCAGCAGACCGACTAAATGGGGCACAGATACGCAGTATTTT
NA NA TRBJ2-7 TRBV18 CASSRAGKQYF TGTGCCAGCTCACGAGCTGGAAAGCAGTACTTC
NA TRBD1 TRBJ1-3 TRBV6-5 CASSYSGQGTGNTIYF TGTGCCAGCAGTTACTCGGGACAGGGCACTGGAAACACCATATATTTT
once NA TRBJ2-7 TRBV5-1 CASSLEAAPYEQYF TGCGCCAGCAGCTTAGAAGCGGCCCCCTACGAGCAGTACTTC
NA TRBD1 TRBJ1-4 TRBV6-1 CASSDPGQGWEKLFF TGTGCCAGCAGTGACCCCGGACAGGGTTGGGAAAAACTGTTTTTT
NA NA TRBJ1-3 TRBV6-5 CASSRTFGNTIYF TGTGCCAGCAGTCGGACATTCGGAAACACCATATATTTT
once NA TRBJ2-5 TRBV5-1 CASSLEPMRETQYF TGCGCCAGCAGCTTGGAACCAATGCGGGAGACCCAGTACTTC
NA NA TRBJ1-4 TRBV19 CASTPSRGAVEKLFF TGTGCCAGTACCCCCTCACGGGGGGCGGTTGAAAAACTGTTTTTT
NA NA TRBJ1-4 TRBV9 CASSGGLNEKLFF TGTGCCAGCAGCGGGGGGCTGAATGAAAAACTGTTTTTT
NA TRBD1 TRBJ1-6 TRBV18 CASSPIYVGTGNSPLHF TGTGCCAGCTCACCTATTTATGTCGGGACAGGGAATTCACCCCTCCACTTT
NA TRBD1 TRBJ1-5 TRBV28 CASSPVDRGVNQPQHF TGTGCCAGCAGTCCGGTCGACAGGGGCGTCAATCAGCCCCAGCATTTT
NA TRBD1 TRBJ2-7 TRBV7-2 CASSFPGTGKSLYF TGTGCCAGCAGCTTCCCCGGGACAGGGAAGTCCCTGTACTTC
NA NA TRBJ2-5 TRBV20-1 CSPQQTGTQYF TGCAGTCCCCAGCAAACCGGGACCCAGTACTTC
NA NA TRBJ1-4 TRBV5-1 CASSLAPVTTNEKLFF TGCGCCAGCAGCTTGGCCCCGGTCACAACTAATGAAAAACTGTTTTTT
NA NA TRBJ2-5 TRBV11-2 CASSLVLLQETQYF TGTGCCAGCAGCTTAGTGCTACTCCAAGAGACCCAGTACTTC
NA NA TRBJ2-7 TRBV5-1 CASRPSGTEYSYEQYF TGCGCCAGCAGACCCTCGGGGACGGAATACTCCTACGAGCAGTACTTC
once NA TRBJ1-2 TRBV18 CASSPVREGSYGYTF TGTGCCAGCTCACCGGTTCGGGAGGGATCCTATGGCTACACCTTC
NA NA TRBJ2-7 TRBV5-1 CASSFGRNEQYF TGCGCCAGCAGCTTCGGGCGTAACGAGCAGTACTTC
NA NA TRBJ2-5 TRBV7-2 CASSPNGFQETQYF TGTGCCAGCAGCCCAAACGGGTTTCAAGAGACCCAGTACTTC
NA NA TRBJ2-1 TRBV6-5 CASSFSGGSNEQFF TGTGCCAGCAGTTTTTCTGGGGGGAGCAATGAGCAGTTCTTC
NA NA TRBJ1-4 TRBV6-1 CASSKNPWEKLFF TGTGCCAGCAGTAAGAACCCTTGGGAAAAACTGTTTTTT
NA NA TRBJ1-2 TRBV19 CASSIALTDGYTF TGTGCCAGTAGTATCGCTCTGACAGATGGCTACACCTTC
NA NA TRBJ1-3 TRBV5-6 CASSLAGQSSGNTIYF TGTGCCAGCAGCTTGGCCGGGCAGAGTTCTGGAAACACCATATATTTT
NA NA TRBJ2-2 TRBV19 CATQDSGEVGELFF TGTGCCACCCAGGACAGTGGGGAGGTCGGGGAGCTGTTTTTT
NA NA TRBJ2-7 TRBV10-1 CASSESRFHEQYF TGCGCCAGCAGTGAGTCGCGGTTTCACGAGCAGTACTTC
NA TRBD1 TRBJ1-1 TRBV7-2 CASSGQGARGNTEAFF TGTGCCAGCTCGGGACAGGGGGCTCGAGGGAACACTGAAGCTTTCTTT
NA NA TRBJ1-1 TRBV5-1 CASGPTIPNTEAFF TGCGCCAGCGGCCCAACCATACCGAACACTGAAGCTTTCTTT
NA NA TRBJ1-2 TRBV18 CASSPPGYRVGYTF TGTGCCAGCTCACCACCAGGATACAGGGTTGGCTACACCTTC
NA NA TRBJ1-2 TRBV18 CASTYLPSNYGYTF TGTGCCAGCACCTACTTGCCATCCAACTATGGCTACACCTTC
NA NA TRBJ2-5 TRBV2 CAGRQNQETQYF TGTGCCGGAAGACAGAACCAAGAGACCCAGTACTTC
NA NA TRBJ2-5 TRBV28 CASTRPQETQYF TGTGCCAGCACCAGGCCCCAAGAGACCCAGTACTTC
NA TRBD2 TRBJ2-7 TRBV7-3 CASSSGGAYEQYF TGTGCCAGCAGCTCGGGGGGAGCCTACGAGCAGTACTTC
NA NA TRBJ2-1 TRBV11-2 CASSLELYGRNEQFF TGTGCCAGCAGCTTAGAGTTATATGGGAGGAATGAGCAGTTCTTC
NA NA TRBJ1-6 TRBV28 CASGGAGPNSPLHF TGTGCCAGTGGGGGGGCAGGACCTAATTCACCCCTCCACTTT
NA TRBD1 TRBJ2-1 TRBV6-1 CASSEFPSTGIFSSYNEQFF TGTGCCAGCAGTGAATTCCCTTCGACAGGGATTTTCTCGTCGTACAATGAGCAGTTCTTC
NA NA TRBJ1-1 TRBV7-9 CASTSHGGTEAFF TGTGCCAGCACCTCGCACGGGGGTACTGAAGCTTTCTTT
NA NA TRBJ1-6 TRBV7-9 CASSLMGGNSPLHF TGTGCCAGCAGCTTAATGGGTGGGAATTCACCCCTCCACTTT
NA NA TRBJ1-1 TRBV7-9 CASSPWGRGGVITEAFF TGTGCCAGCAGCCCCTGGGGGCGGGGAGGGGTGATCACTGAAGCTTTCTTT
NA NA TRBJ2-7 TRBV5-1 CASSLGDVAYEQYF TGCGCCAGCAGCTTGGGGGACGTAGCCTACGAGCAGTACTTC
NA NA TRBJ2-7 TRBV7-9 CASSSQGGHEQYF TGTGCCAGCAGCTCACAGGGTGGCCACGAGCAGTACTTC
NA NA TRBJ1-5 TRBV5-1 CASSLGSNQPQHF TGCGCCAGCAGCTTAGGGAGCAATCAGCCCCAGCATTTT
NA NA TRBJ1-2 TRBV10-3 CAISPGRYGYTF TGTGCCATCAGCCCCGGACGGTACGGCTACACCTTC
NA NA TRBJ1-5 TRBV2 CASVPTGGGQPQHF TGTGCCAGCGTCCCCACTGGCGGAGGGCAGCCCCAGCATTTT
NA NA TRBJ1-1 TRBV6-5 CASSYNRQATEAFF TGTGCCAGCAGTTACAATAGACAGGCCACTGAAGCTTTCTTT
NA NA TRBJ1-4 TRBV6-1 CASSLGRVNEKLFF TGTGCCAGCAGTTTAGGACGGGTCAATGAAAAACTGTTTTTT
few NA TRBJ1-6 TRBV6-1 CASSEVMGYNSPLHF TGTGCCAGCAGTGAAGTAATGGGATATAATTCACCCCTCCACTTT
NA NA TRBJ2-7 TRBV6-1 CASSEQLESYEQYF TGTGCCAGCAGTGAACAGCTTGAATCCTACGAGCAGTACTTC
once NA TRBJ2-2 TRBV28 CASSHSGAGNGELFF TGTGCCAGCAGTCACTCCGGGGCGGGGAACGGGGAGCTGTTTTTT
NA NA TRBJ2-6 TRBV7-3 CASSLYISGANVLTF TGTGCCAGCAGCTTATATATCTCTGGGGCCAACGTCCTGACTTTC
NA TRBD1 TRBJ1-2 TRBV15 CATSRDVRQGSGYTF TGTGCCACCAGCAGAGATGTGAGACAGGGAAGTGGCTACACCTTC
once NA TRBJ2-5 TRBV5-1 CASSLGGTQETQYF TGCGCCAGCAGCTTGGGCGGGACACAAGAGACCCAGTACTTC
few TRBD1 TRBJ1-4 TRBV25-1 CASARGQVGANEKLFF TGTGCCAGCGCCAGGGGACAGGTAGGGGCAAATGAAAAACTGTTTTTT
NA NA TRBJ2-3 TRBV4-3 CASSHDTRTDTQYF TGCGCCAGCAGCCACGACACTCGCACAGATACGCAGTATTTT